The 3 T cell receptor beta chains below come from one sample, sequenced in a study of cytomegalovirus exposure and HLA in healthy donors. With 60 Vbeta and 13 Jbeta primers, the PCR was carried out. This table comes from immunoSEQ multiplex PCR, and its TCRdb copy is limited to in-frame clones, with some not included. The table shows some 160,000 clones, with about four fifths occurring only once. The source material was PBMCs. The source of these receptors is a woman between 35 and 50 years old in good health and CMV-seropositive.

The chain links TRBV11-3 to TRBJ2-7; tentatively, D is TRBD2 (8 bases). V shed 1 base and J shed 9 bases, with 16 bases lying between them. The CDR3 runs to 14 residues. Germline assignment: CDR1 SGHNT and CDR2 YENEEA. This chain's CDR3 is CASSLGAGDRVQYF. The CDR3 DNA follows: TGTGCCAGCAGCTTAGGAGCGGGAGACAGGGTGCAGTACTTC.

This chain's CDR3 is CASSNHRDQETQYF. CDR3 DNA sequence: TGCGCCAGCAGCAACCACAGGGACCAAGAGACCCAGTACTTC. This chain uses TRBV4-1 with TRBJ2-5; maybe TRBD1 (6 bases). With 5 bases removed from V and 0 bases from J, the gap between germline ends came to 10 bases. CDR1 and CDR2 (germline): MGHRA, YSYEKL. The CDR3 has 14 residues.

The chain is built from TRBV7-9 and TRBJ2-1; possibly TRBD2 for D (6 bases). Germline-derived CDR1 and CDR2 are SEHNR and FQNEAQ (reference sequence). Trimming took off 10 bases at V and 8 bases at J, with 27 bases between the two ends. The CDR3 length is 16 residues. The CDR3 loop reads CATRGGSGGPGDEQFF. The CDR3, as DNA: TGTGCCACCCGGGGAGGTTCTGGCGGACCTGGGGATGAGCAGTTCTTC.